This T cell receptor beta chain was sequenced for a study of blood T cell repertoires in COVID-19. The sample holds one count of this clone. Only in-frame clones appear in the TCRdb table, and some are missing; sequencing was by immunoSEQ multiplex PCR. The data show about 63,000 clones, with roughly 88% seen just once and approximately 4.7% held by the top ten. This sequence was found in a human donor in a cohort sampled during active COVID-19. The sequenced sample was peripheral blood.

CDR3 loop: CASSVMGQGSSEQYF. The CDR3 DNA reads TGTGCCAGCAGTGTAATGGGACAGGGAAGCTCCGAGCAGTACTTC. The chain is built from TRBV2 and TRBJ2-7; 9 nucleotides agree with TRBD1. V trimming: 4 bases; J trimming: 6 bases; junction bases outside the gene matches: 10. The CDR3 extends over 15 amino acids. CDR1 SNHLY and CDR2 FYNNEI come from the germline V gene.